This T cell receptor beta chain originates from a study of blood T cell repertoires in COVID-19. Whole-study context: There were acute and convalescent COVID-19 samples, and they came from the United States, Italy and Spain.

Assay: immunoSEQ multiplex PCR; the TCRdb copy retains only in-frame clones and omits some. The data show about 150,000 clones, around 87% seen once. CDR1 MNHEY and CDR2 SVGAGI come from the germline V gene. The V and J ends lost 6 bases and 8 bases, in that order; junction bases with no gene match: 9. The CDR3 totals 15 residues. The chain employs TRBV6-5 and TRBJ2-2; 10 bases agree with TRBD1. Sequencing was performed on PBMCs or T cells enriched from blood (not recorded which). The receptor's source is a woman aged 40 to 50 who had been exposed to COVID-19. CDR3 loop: CASRGPGQGTGELFF. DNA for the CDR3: TGTGCCAGCAGAGGCCCGGGACAGGGGACGGGGGAGCTGTTTTTT.